Below are 31 T cell receptor beta chains sequenced from a single sample in a study of T cells in tumors after PD-1 blockade. Libraries were prepared by immunoSEQ multiplex PCR; TCRdb keeps only in-frame clonotypes and omits some of them. This table holds some 66,000 clones, around 74% found once. Here the sequenced sample was PBMCs, taken after anti-PD-1 treatment. The origin of the receptors is a human donor with basal cell carcinoma.

This clone came up a few times. CDR3 amino acids: CASSADNNSPLHF. CDR3 in DNA: TGTGCCAGCAGTGCCGATAATAATTCACCCCTCCACTTT. This chain joins TRBV6-4 and TRBJ1-6, with D uncertain. V lost 4 bases to trimming and J lost 5 bases, with 6 bases between them. Germline assignment: CDR1 MRHNA and CDR2 SNTAGT. This CDR3 has 13 amino acids.

With respect to this clone: This sample also contains other DNA sequences that code for the same CDR3. This chain links TRBV5-1 with TRBJ1-5, with D possibly TRBD1 on 5 matching bases. This CDR3 contains 15 residues. Germline CDR1 is SGHRS and CDR2 is YFSETQ. V lost 0 bases, J lost 2 bases, and 9 bases lay in between. This CDR3 reads CASSLDGGGNQPQHF. CDR3 coding DNA: TGCGCCAGCAGCTTGGATGGGGGAGGCAATCAGCCCCAGCATTTT.

The chain combines TRBV4-1 with TRBJ2-2, with D unclear. Germline loops: CDR1 MGHRA, CDR2 YSYEKL. The CDR3 runs to 17 residues. The germline V and J ends were trimmed by 4 bases and 0 bases, with 15 bases remaining between them. The CDR3 bases are TGCGCCAGCAGCCGCCTACCTCCAACTACGAACACCGGGGAGCTGTTTTTT. Translating gives CASSRLPPTTNTGELFF.

The chain carries TRBV19 and TRBJ2-2; TRBD1 is a possible D gene (7 bases). Between the trimmed V and J ends, which lost 7 bases and 7 bases, there was a span of 19 bases. The CDR3 sequence is 15 residues long. The germline V gene encodes CDR1 LNHDA and CDR2 SQIVND (reference sequence). The CDR3 protein is CASIRAGGGYGELFF. The CDR3, as DNA: TGTGCCAGTATCCGGGCAGGGGGAGGTTACGGGGAGCTGTTTTTT.

This clone was counted between two and nine times. The J gene is TRBJ2-2, the V gene TRBV3-1 (or the pseudogene TRBV3-2), with 9 bases identical to TRBD1. The CDR3 contains 16 residues. With 5 bases clipped from V and 8 bases from J, the junction kept 12 bases outside the gene matches. Germline CDR1 LGHDT, CDR2 YNNKEL (reference sequence). The CDR3 is CASSARDRVWDGELFF. The DNA of the CDR3 is TGTGCCAGCAGCGCCCGGGACAGGGTATGGGATGGGGAGCTGTTTTTT.

This rearrangement joins TRBV4-2 to TRBJ2-7; the match to TRBD2 covers 15 bases. This CDR3 is built from 18 residues. V dropped 4 bases and J dropped 4; count of bases not matched to a gene: 11. Germline CDR1 and CDR2: LGHNA and YNFKEQ. The CDR3 loop reads CASSPGLAGGPRPYEQYF. The DNA for the CDR3 is TGTGCCAGCAGCCCGGGACTAGCGGGGGGCCCCAGACCTTACGAGCAGTACTTC.

This clone appeared a few times. V gene TRBV5-1 combines with J gene TRBJ2-7, with 8 bases matching TRBD2. Losses at the gene ends were 0 bases for V and 3 bases for J; bases not matched to a gene: 5. The germline CDR1 and CDR2 sequences are SGHRS and YFSETQ. The CDR3 covers 15 residues. CDR3 protein: CASSLEGLGYYEQYF. The CDR3 DNA reads as TGCGCCAGCAGCTTGGAGGGACTAGGGTACTACGAGCAGTACTTC. Together with reference TRBV5-1 and TRBJ2-7, the CDR3 gives the full variable domain: KAGVTQTPRYLIKTRGQQVTLSCSPISGHRSVSWYQQTPGQGLQFLFEYFSETQRNKGNFPGRFSGRQFSNSRSEMNVSTLELGDSALYLCASSLEGLGYYEQYFGPGTRLTVT.

The V call is TRBV1, the J call TRBJ1-1. TRBV1 is recorded as a pseudogene. The CDR3 spans 11 residues. The CDR3 sequence: CIGGSCPEAFF. The DNA for the CDR3 is TGCATCGGAGGTTCGTGCCCTGAAGCTTTCTTT.

The V gene is TRBV28, the J gene TRBJ2-1; no clear D gene. CDR3 size: 12 residues. Germline loops: CDR1 MDHEN, CDR2 SYDVKM. The V end was cut by 6 bases, the J end by 9 bases, with 12 bases between. The CDR3 loop is CASRTNKGEQFF. The CDR3 bases are TGTGCCAGCAGAACCAACAAGGGTGAGCAGTTCTTC.

This sequence joins TRBV6-5 and TRBJ2-7, with 10 nucleotides matching TRBD1. Per the germline V gene, CDR1 is MNHEY and CDR2 is SVGAGI. The ends lost 2 bases at V and 2 bases at J; junction bases unmatched: 3. The CDR3 contains 15 residues. The CDR3 bases are TGTGCCAGCAGTTACCCGGGACAGGGGCCCTACGAGCAGTACTTC. It yields the protein CASSYPGQGPYEQYF.

V usage is TRBV5-5 and J usage is TRBJ2-2; D may be TRBD1 (6 bases). This CDR3 spans 16 amino acids. Trimming cost V 0 bases and J 9 bases, with 18 bases left between them. Germline V gene lookup returns CDR1 SGHKS and CDR2 YYEKEE (reference sequence). The CDR3: CASSLVPQGAGRELFF. The CDR3 DNA sequence: TGTGCCAGCAGCTTGGTCCCACAGGGTGCTGGTCGGGAGCTGTTTTTT.

The genes are TRBV30 and TRBJ2-2; 8 nucleotides align to TRBD1. Trimming took 3 bases from V and 5 from J; bases not matched to a gene: 5. This CDR3 has 14 amino acids. Per the germline V gene, CDR1 is GTSNPN and CDR2 is SVGIG (reference sequence). The CDR3 bases are TGTGCCTGGAGAACAGGGGGTAATACCGGGGAGCTGTTTTTT. It specifies CAWRTGGNTGELFF.

This chain uses TRBV7-8 with TRBJ2-7; the match to TRBD1 covers 10 bases. The CDR3 is made up of 14 amino acids. Per the germline V gene, CDR1 is SGHVS and CDR2 is FQNEAQ. Unmatched junction bases numbered 5, after V lost 1 base and J lost 8 bases. The CDR3 nucleotides read TGTGCCAGCAGCTTAGGACAGGGGGCGGTTCAGCAGTACTTC. It translates to CASSLGQGAVQQYF.

V usage is TRBV5-1 and J usage is TRBJ1-1, with 7 bases that match TRBD1. There are 14 residues in the CDR3. The V gene end was trimmed by 3 bases and the J gene end by 5 bases; junction bases not matched to a gene: 7. Germline CDR1 and CDR2: SGHRS and YFSETQ. The CDR3 region has the DNA TGCGCCAGCAGCTCCGAACAGGGGAGGACTGAAGCTTTCTTT. Encoded protein: CASSSEQGRTEAFF.

The chain is built from TRBV28 and TRBJ2-1; D remains unclear. V dropped 3 bases and J dropped 6 bases, with 15 bases sitting between them. The CDR3 loop spans 15 amino acids. Germline V lookup: CDR1 MDHEN, CDR2 SYDVKM. CDR3 loop: CASSLRLKMGNEQFF. CDR3 nucleotide sequence: TGTGCCAGCAGTTTGAGACTGAAGATGGGCAATGAGCAGTTCTTC.

This rearrangement joins TRBV2 to TRBJ2-7, with TRBD1 identical over 7 bases. The CDR3 contains 14 residues. Germline trimming cut 4 bases from V and 4 bases from J; bases unmatched to any gene: 7. Germline V gene sequence: CDR1 SNHLY, CDR2 FYNNEI. The CDR3 DNA reads TGTGCCAGCAGTGGAAGAAGGGGGCGGTACGAGCAGTACTTC. Protein product: CASSGRRGRYEQYF.

The count of this clone is one. The CDR3 DNA sequence: TGTGCCAGCACATCCGGAACTGAAGCTTTCTTT. Protein sequence: CASTSGTEAFF. This chain links TRBV14 with TRBJ1-1, with unresolved D. The CDR3 runs 11 residues. The ends were cut back, 7 bases at V and 5 bases at J, with 8 bases in the middle. The germline CDR1 and CDR2 sequences are SGHDN and FVKESK.

The sample holds many counts of this clone. The V call is TRBV7-2, the J call TRBJ1-2; perhaps TRBD1 as D (5 bases). Germline CDR1 is SGHTA and CDR2 is FQGNSA. Trimming left V 5 bases short and J 7 bases short, with 20 bases between. The CDR3 length is 15 residues. The CDR3 protein is CASSLPGRGSGGYTF. CDR3 nucleotides: TGTGCCAGCAGCCTACCCGGACGGGGGAGTGGTGGCTACACCTTC.

The chain combines TRBV7-9 with TRBJ2-3, with TRBD2 matching over 11 bases. J was trimmed by 4 bases and V by 7 bases; bases with no gene match: 4. Per the germline V gene, CDR1 is SEHNR and CDR2 is FQNEAQ (reference sequence). There are 14 residues in the CDR3. DNA of the CDR3: TGTGCCAGCAATAGCGGGGGGGCCGCAGATACGCAGTATTTT. Its protein product is CASNSGGAADTQYF.

This clone was counted only a few times. J is TRBJ1-1 and V is TRBV7-6; tentatively, D is TRBD1 (6 bases). The CDR3 runs 16 residues. V was trimmed by 4 bases and J by 0 bases, leaving 15 bases between them. The germline CDR1 and CDR2 sequences are SGHVS and FNYEAQ. CDR3 DNA: TGTGCCAGCAGCTACCTGGGGAGGGACATGAACACTGAAGCTTTCTTT. The encoded protein is CASSYLGRDMNTEAFF.

CDR3 DNA sequence: TGCGCCAGCAGCGACCGGGACACCTCGTCGGGCTACACCTTC. Translating it yields CASSDRDTSSGYTF. The J gene is TRBJ1-2, the V gene TRBV5-1, with a tentative D call TRBD1 (6 bases). Germline V gene lookup returns CDR1 SGHRS and CDR2 YFSETQ. V lost 4 bases and J 8 bases, leaving 18 bases between the germline ends. The CDR3 runs to 14 residues.

The CDR3 protein is CASSEGRGGQETQYF. CDR3 in DNA: TGTGCCAGCAGTGAAGGGCGGGGAGGGCAAGAGACCCAGTACTTC. The rearrangement joins TRBV2 to TRBJ2-5; 7 bases are shared with TRBD2. The CDR3 loop spans 15 amino acids. Germline loops: CDR1 SNHLY, CDR2 FYNNEI. J lost 2 bases, V lost 1 base, and 4 bases had no gene match.

This chain uses TRBV7-9 with TRBJ2-1; D call uncertain. The length of the CDR3 is 13 residues. Germline CDR1 SEHNR, CDR2 FQNEAQ (reference sequence). The V gene lost 4 bases and the J gene lost 1 base, with 5 bases spanning the gap. The CDR3 protein is CASSSLSYNEQFF. DNA for the CDR3: TGTGCCAGCAGCTCGCTATCCTACAATGAGCAGTTCTTC.

This rearrangement joins TRBV2 to TRBJ2-3, with D possibly TRBD2 on 5 matching bases. Trimming cost V 4 bases and J 0 bases, with 14 bases left between them. Germline V CDR1 and CDR2: SNHLY, FYNNEI. The CDR3 has 16 amino acids. In DNA form, the CDR3 reads TGTGCCAGCAGTGGGTCTTGGCGGGTTAGCACAGATACGCAGTATTTT. Its protein is CASSGSWRVSTDTQYF.

V is TRBV19 and J is TRBJ1-2, with 7 bases aligning to TRBD1. Germline-derived CDR1 and CDR2 are LNHDA and SQIVND (reference sequence). The CDR3 is 15 amino acids. The V gene end was trimmed by 4 bases and the J gene end by 2 bases; junction bases not matched to a gene: 7. The CDR3 protein is CASSKQGSRNYGYTF. The CDR3 DNA sequence: TGTGCCAGTAGTAAACAGGGGAGTAGGAACTATGGCTACACCTTC.

The chain carries TRBV10-1 and TRBJ2-1, with TRBD2 identical over 13 bases. Trimming cost V 0 bases and J 7 bases; bases outside gene matches: 3. This CDR3 contains 16 residues. Germline-derived CDR1 and CDR2 are WNHNN and SYGVQD (reference sequence). The CDR3 here is CASSESRTSGGNEQFF. CDR3 DNA sequence: TGCGCCAGCAGTGAGTCCCGGACTAGCGGGGGAAATGAGCAGTTCTTC.

CDR3: CASSRDESSLHF. The CDR3 coding sequence is TGTGCCAGCAGCCGCGATGAATCGTCCCTCCACTTT. The chain employs TRBV5-5 and TRBJ1-6; no definite D call. Looked up from germline, CDR1 is SGHKS and CDR2 is YYEKEE (reference sequence). Trimming cost V 4 bases and J 14 bases, with 13 bases left between them. The CDR3 extends over 12 amino acids.

This chain uses TRBV10-3 with TRBJ2-2, with 14 bases identical to TRBD2. The CDR3 covers 16 residues. V lost 3 bases to trimming and J lost 8 bases; unmatched junction nucleotides: 5. Germline loops: CDR1 ENHRY, CDR2 SYGVKD. The CDR3 protein is CAISERGLAGAGELFF. The DNA of the CDR3 is TGTGCCATCAGTGAAAGGGGACTAGCGGGGGCTGGGGAGCTGTTTTTT.

The rearrangement joins TRBV29-1 to TRBJ1-1; D is perhaps TRBD1 (5 bases). CDR1 is SQVTM, CDR2 ANQGSEA, per germline. The V and J ends lost 8 bases and 0 bases respectively, with 13 bases between them. CDR3 size: 13 residues. DNA for the CDR3: TGCAGCTTGTCCGCGGGACTGAACACTGAAGCTTTCTTT. This gives the protein CSLSAGLNTEAFF.

The gene calls are TRBV3-1 (or the pseudogene TRBV3-2) and TRBJ1-3; D not resolved. V gave up 8 bases and J gave up 8 bases, with 22 bases separating them. This CDR3 contains 15 residues. Germline CDR1 reads LGHDT; CDR2 reads YNNKEL (reference sequence). The CDR3 spells CASQGGNSLGYTIYF. CDR3 DNA: TGTGCCAGCCAAGGTGGGAACAGCCTTGGGTACACCATATATTTT.

The rearrangement uses TRBV10-1 and TRBJ2-2, with 7 nucleotides matching TRBD2. Germline V gene data show CDR1 as WNHNN and CDR2 as SYGVQD (reference sequence). CDR3 length: 14 amino acids. Trimming took 6 bases from V and 0 from J; bases not matched to a gene: 1. The CDR3: CASRGGTNTGELFF. The CDR3 DNA reads as TGCGCCAGCAGGGGGGGGACGAACACCGGGGAGCTGTTTTTT.